This T cell receptor beta chain was found in a study of CD8 T cells in Susac syndrome. Looking at the study overall: The sequenced Susac syndrome patients included more than five who had clinically active disease and under 10 who were in remission. Study results and limitations: In its TCR sequencing and HLA analysis, the study acknowledged that the number of individuals was relatively small.

RNA totalling about 0.5 to 1 ug underwent reverse transcription with random hexamers. A single record per CDR3 protein comes from TCRdb applying MiXCR to the immunoSEQ multiplex PCR reads. The sample consists of around 100,000 distinct CDR3 sequences, approximately 95% of them appearing once. The CD8+ and CD4+ T cells were isolated magnetically using a negative isolation approach, whereas the TEMRA cells were enriched by FACS. The trim removed 5 bases at V and 0 bases at J, leaving 18 bases unmatched. Per the germline V gene, CDR1 is SGHAT and CDR2 is FQNNGV. The CDR3 sequence is 19 residues long. As regards this clonotype: Its antigen remains unidentified.

This TCR was recovered from a human donor with Susac syndrome. Sequencing used CD8+ T cells from PBMCs. V gene TRBV11-2 combines with J gene TRBJ1-2; 7 nucleotides match TRBD1. The CDR3, as DNA: TGTGCCAGCAGCCTTGATCAGAAAGGGACAGAACTAGCTAACTATGGCTACACCTTC. Amino acids: CASSLDQKGTELANYGYTF.